This T cell receptor (beta chain) appears in the sequencing data of a study of CD8 T cells in ankylosing spondylitis. On this clonotype itself: The antigen is unknown.

Findings of the study overall: Ankylosing spondylitis blood seemed to carry a telltale TCR beta motif made of about 8 highly homologous variants. Prior literature has documented some motif variants in synovial fluid and blood from reactive arthritis. Significant enrichment of disease-linked clones was reportedly seen in matched ankylosing spondylitis synovial fluid.

By quantitative 5'-RACE with molecular barcodes, the TCR beta libraries were made. MiXCR, run by TCRdb on the 5' RACE reads, gives a single entry per CDR3 protein. The data contain under 300,000 distinct CDR3 sequences, 8% to 9.5% of them singletons. Looked up from germline, CDR1 is SGHTA and CDR2 is FQGNSA. This CDR3 has 15 residues. V lost 4 bases and J 3 bases, leaving 14 bases between the germline ends. The sequenced sample was blood, either unsorted or a sorted T cell fraction (not recorded which). The receptor was isolated from a male donor with ankylosing spondylitis or in good health (not recorded which). V is TRBV7-2 and J is TRBJ2-3, with a weak D call TRBD1 (5 bases). The CDR3 sequence is CASSSYTYRTDTQYF. DNA of the CDR3: TGTGCCAGCAGCTCCTACACCTACAGGACAGATACGCAGTATTTT.